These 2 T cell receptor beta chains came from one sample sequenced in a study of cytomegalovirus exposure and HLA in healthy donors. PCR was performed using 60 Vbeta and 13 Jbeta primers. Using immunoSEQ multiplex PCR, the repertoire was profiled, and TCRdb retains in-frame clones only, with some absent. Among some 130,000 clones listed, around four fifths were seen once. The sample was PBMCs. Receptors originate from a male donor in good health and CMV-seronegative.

CDR3: CASNSRLSNEQFF. In nucleotides, the CDR3 is TGTGCCAGCAATAGCAGACTTAGCAATGAGCAGTTCTTC. The chain couples TRBV2 to TRBJ2-1, with D hard to call. V shed 7 bases and J shed 6 bases, with 13 bases lying between them. This CDR3 is 13 amino acids long. Germline CDR1 and CDR2: SNHLY and FYNNEI.

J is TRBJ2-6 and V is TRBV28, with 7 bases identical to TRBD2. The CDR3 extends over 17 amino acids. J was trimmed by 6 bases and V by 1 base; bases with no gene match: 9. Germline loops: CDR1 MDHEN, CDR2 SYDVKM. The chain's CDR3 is CASSLSGLGGLANVLTF. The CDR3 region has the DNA TGTGCCAGCAGTTTATCGGGATTGGGGGGGTTGGCCAACGTCCTGACTTTC.